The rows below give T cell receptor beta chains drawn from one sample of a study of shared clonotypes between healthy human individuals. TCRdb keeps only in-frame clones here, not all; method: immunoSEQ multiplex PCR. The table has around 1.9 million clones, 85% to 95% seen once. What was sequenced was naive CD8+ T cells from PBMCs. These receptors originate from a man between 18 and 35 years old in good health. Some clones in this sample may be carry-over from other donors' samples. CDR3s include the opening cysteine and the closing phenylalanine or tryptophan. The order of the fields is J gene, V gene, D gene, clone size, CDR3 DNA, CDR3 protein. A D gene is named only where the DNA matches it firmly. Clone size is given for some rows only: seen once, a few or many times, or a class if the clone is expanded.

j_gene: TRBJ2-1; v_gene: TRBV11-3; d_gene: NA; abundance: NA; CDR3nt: TGTGCCAGCAGCTTAGTCGGACGCAATGAGCAGTTCTTC; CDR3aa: CASSLVGRNEQFF
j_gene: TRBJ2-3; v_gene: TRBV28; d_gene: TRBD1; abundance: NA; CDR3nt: TGTGCCAGCAGTTGGAGACAGGGTGGGACAGATACGCAGTATTTT; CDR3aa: CASSWRQGGTDTQYF
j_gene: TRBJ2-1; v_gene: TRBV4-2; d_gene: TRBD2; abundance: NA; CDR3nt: TGTGCCAGCAGCCAAGATATAAGCGGGAGTGTTGAGCAGTTCTTC; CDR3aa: CASSQDISGSVEQFF
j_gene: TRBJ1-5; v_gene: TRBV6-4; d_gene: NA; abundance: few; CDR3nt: TGTGCCAGCAGAGTCGTCAAACGGAGACTCCGCCAGCCCCAGCATTTT; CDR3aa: CASRVVKRRLRQPQHF
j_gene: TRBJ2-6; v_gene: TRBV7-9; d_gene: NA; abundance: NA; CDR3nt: TGTGCCAGCAGGGGACCGGTCGGGGGTCAGCTAGCTGGGGCCAACGTCCTGACTTTC; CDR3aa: CASRGPVGGQLAGANVLTF
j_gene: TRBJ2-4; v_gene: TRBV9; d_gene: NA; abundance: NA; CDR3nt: TGTGCCAGCAGCTCCGGTGTGTCGGATCCGACCAAAAACATTCAGTACTTC; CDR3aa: CASSSGVSDPTKNIQYF
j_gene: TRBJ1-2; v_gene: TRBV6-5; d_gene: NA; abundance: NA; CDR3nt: TGTGCCAGCAGTTACGCGGCTAACTATGGCTACACCTTC; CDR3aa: CASSYAANYGYTF
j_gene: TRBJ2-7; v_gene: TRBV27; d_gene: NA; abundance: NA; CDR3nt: TGTGCCAGCAGTCTGCACCAGGGATACGAGCAGTACTTC; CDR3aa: CASSLHQGYEQYF
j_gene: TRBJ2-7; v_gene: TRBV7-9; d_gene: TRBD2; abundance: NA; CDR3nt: TGTGCGGGGCTAGCGGGTGATTCCTACGAGCAGTACTTC; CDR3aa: CAGLAGDSYEQYF
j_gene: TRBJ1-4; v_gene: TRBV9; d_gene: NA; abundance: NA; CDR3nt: TGTGCCAGCAGCGTAGGAGGGGGTCTTAATGAAAAACTGTTTTTT; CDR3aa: CASSVGGGLNEKLFF
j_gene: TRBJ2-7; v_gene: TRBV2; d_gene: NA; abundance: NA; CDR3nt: TGTGCCAGCAGCGGACAGACAACCTACGAGCAGTACTTC; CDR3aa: CASSGQTTYEQYF
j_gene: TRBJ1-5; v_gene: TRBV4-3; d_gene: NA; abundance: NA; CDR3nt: TGCGCCAGCAGCCAAGATATAAGGGGGGATCAGCCCCAGCATTTT; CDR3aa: CASSQDIRGDQPQHF
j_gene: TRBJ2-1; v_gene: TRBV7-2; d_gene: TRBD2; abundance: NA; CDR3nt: TGTGCCAGCAGCTTTTCGGCGGGAGGAAATGAGCAGTTCTTC; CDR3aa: CASSFSAGGNEQFF
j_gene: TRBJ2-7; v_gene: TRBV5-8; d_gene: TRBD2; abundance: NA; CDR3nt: TGTGCCAGCAGCACCGGACTAGCGGGAGCTATCGAGCAGTACTTC; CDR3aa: CASSTGLAGAIEQYF
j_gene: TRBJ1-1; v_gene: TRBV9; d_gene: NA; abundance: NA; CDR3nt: TGTGCCAGCAGCGTTACCGGTTCTGACACTGAAGCTTTCTTT; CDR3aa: CASSVTGSDTEAFF
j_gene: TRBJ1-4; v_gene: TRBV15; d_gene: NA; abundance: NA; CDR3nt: TGTGCCACCAGCAGAGATAAAGATTCCGGTAGAGAAAAACTGTTTTTT; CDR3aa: CATSRDKDSGREKLFF